The 28 T cell receptor beta chains presented below share a single source sample, sequenced in a study of blood T cell repertoires in COVID-19. The repertoire was sequenced with immunoSEQ multiplex PCR; TCRdb's copy has only in-frame clones and lacks some. The table shows a few hundred thousand clones, with approximately 91% occurring only once. What was sequenced was PBMCs or T cells enriched from blood (not recorded which). All receptors derive from a woman aged 40 to 50 who had recovered from COVID-19.

V gene TRBV4-3 combines with J gene TRBJ2-3; 7 nucleotides line up with TRBD2. This CDR3 region has 16 residues. The germline V gene encodes CDR1 LGHNA and CDR2 YSLEER. The V segment lost 1 base and the J segment 4 bases; nucleotides outside the gene matches: 8. CDR3 in DNA: TGCGCCAGCAGCCAAGTGGGCCCCGGGGGGTCAGATACGCAGTATTTT. It yields the protein CASSQVGPGGSDTQYF.

The chain recombines TRBV29-1 with TRBJ1-2; a possible D gene is TRBD1 (5 bases). Germline assignment: CDR1 SQVTM and CDR2 ANQGSEA. Trimming shortened V by 7 bases and J by 3 bases, and 15 bases separated the two germline ends. The length of the CDR3 is 13 residues. CDR3 sequence reads: CSAGLAGDYGYTF. Written as DNA, the CDR3 is TGCAGCGCCGGACTAGCGGGGGACTATGGCTACACCTTC.

V usage is TRBV24-1 and J usage is TRBJ2-1; 7 bases map to TRBD2. The CDR3 extends over 16 amino acids. CDR1 is KGHDR and CDR2 is SFDVKD in the germline V gene. J gave up 4 bases and V 3 bases, and 8 bases lay outside the gene matches. The CDR3: CATSDALADFYNEQFF. CDR3 nucleotides: TGTGCCACCAGTGATGCCCTAGCGGACTTTTACAATGAGCAGTTCTTC.

The chain has TRBV2 and TRBJ2-3, with TRBD2 matching 9 bases. The germline V gene encodes CDR1 SNHLY and CDR2 FYNNEI. CDR3 size: 16 residues. V dropped 6 bases and J dropped 10; count of bases not matched to a gene: 17. The CDR3 sequence: CASRVTSGPSGGAQYF. The CDR3, as DNA: TGTGCCAGCAGGGTGACTAGCGGTCCTTCAGGTGGGGCGCAGTATTTT.

V gene TRBV30 combines with J gene TRBJ1-2; D possibly corresponds to TRBD1 (6 bases). Trimming stripped 5 bases from V and 4 bases from J, with 14 bases between. Per germline, CDR1 GTSNPN and CDR2 SVGIG (reference sequence). The CDR3 runs to 13 residues. CDR3 DNA: TGTGCCTGGGGTCAGACAGGAGGCTATGGCTACACCTTC. Protein product: CAWGQTGGYGYTF.

This clone was detected once. The CDR3 is CASSLRAYSGNTIYF. CDR3 DNA: TGTGCCAGCAGCTTACGAGCGTACTCTGGAAACACCATATATTTT. V gene TRBV7-2 combines with J gene TRBJ1-3, with D uncertain. This CDR3 is 15 amino acids long. Trimming took 2 bases from V and 0 from J, leaving 8 bases between them. CDR1 is SGHTA and CDR2 is FQGNSA in the germline V gene.

J is TRBJ2-3 and V is TRBV24-1; tentative D call: TRBD2 (6 bases). This CDR3 is built from 18 residues. Looked up from germline, CDR1 is KGHDR and CDR2 is SFDVKD. With 3 bases removed from V and 0 bases from J, the gap between germline ends came to 18 bases. CDR3 sequence reads: CATSDPNRELDSTDTQYF. The CDR3 DNA reads TGTGCCACCAGTGATCCGAACCGGGAGTTAGATAGCACAGATACGCAGTATTTT.

The rearrangement joins TRBV11-3 to TRBJ1-1, with TRBD1 identical over 8 bases. V lost 5 bases and J lost 5; bases outside the gene matches: 4. CDR3 length: 13 residues. Per the germline V gene, CDR1 is SGHNT and CDR2 is YENEEA. CDR3 nucleotides: TGTGCCAGCAGCCTCCGACAGGGGACTGAAGCTTTCTTT. Translated, it gives CASSLRQGTEAFF.

The sample holds one count of this clone. V is TRBV19 and J is TRBJ2-7; 10 positions match TRBD2. J gave up 4 bases and V 5 bases, and 8 bases lay outside the gene matches. In germline, CDR1 is LNHDA, CDR2 SQIVND (reference sequence). This CDR3 has 15 residues. The CDR3 reads CASSLLAGTAYEQYF. The CDR3 DNA is TGTGCCAGTAGTTTACTAGCGGGGACGGCATACGAGCAGTACTTC.

The chain couples TRBV27 to TRBJ2-7, with D uncertain. The germline V and J ends were trimmed by 4 bases and 3 bases, with 10 bases remaining between them. Germline CDR1 reads MNHEY; CDR2 reads SMNVEV (reference sequence). The length of the CDR3 is 13 residues. CDR3 region: CASSYAPGYEQYF. The CDR3 bases are TGTGCCAGCAGTTATGCTCCCGGCTACGAGCAGTACTTC.

CDR3 DNA sequence: TGCGCCAGCAGCTTGTCCGGGGGTAGTGAAAAACTGTTTTTT. This encodes CASSLSGGSEKLFF. The chain links TRBV5-1 to TRBJ1-4, with D possibly matching TRBD1 (5 bases). CDR3 length: 14 residues. Germline V gene sequence: CDR1 SGHRS, CDR2 YFSETQ. Between the trimmed V and J ends, which lost 1 base and 7 bases, there was a span of 11 bases.

This clone was seen only a few times. The V and J genes are TRBV29-1 and TRBJ2-1; D is uncertain. Germline V gene lookup returns CDR1 SQVTM and CDR2 ANQGSEA. This CDR3 comprises 13 residues. V was trimmed by 1 base and J by 4 bases, leaving 8 bases between them. The CDR3 region has the DNA TGCAGCGTTGAAGTGGCCTTGTACAATGAGCAGTTCTTC. Translation gives CSVEVALYNEQFF.

The CDR3 sequence is CASSLGVAGGRPDTQYF. In nucleotides, the CDR3 is TGTGCCAGCAGCTTAGGGGTAGCGGGGGGTCGGCCAGATACGCAGTATTTT. The J gene is TRBJ2-3, the V gene TRBV7-2; TRBD2 matches at 10 bases. In germline, CDR1 is SGHTA, CDR2 FQGNSA. Trimming took 1 base from V and 4 from J; bases not matched to a gene: 8. The CDR3 has 17 amino acids. Filled out from reference TRBV7-2 and TRBJ2-3, the complete variable domain reads GAGVSQSPSNKVTEKGKDVELRCDPISGHTALYWYRQSLGQGLEFLIYFQGNSAPDKSGLPSDRFSAERTGGSVSTLTIQRTQQEDSAVYLCASSLGVAGGRPDTQYFGPGTRLTVL.

This clone appeared many times. V and J are TRBV4-1 and TRBJ2-7, with 8 bases lining up with TRBD2. There are 14 residues in the CDR3. V lost 4 bases and J lost 7; bases outside the gene matches: 9. CDR1 and CDR2 (germline): MGHRA, YSYEKL. The CDR3 here is CASSPYSGGWEQYF. As DNA, the CDR3 is TGCGCCAGCAGCCCCTACTCGGGGGGGTGGGAGCAGTACTTC.

The chain is built from TRBV7-2 and TRBJ2-2, with a possible D match to TRBD1 (5 bases). The CDR3 covers 18 residues. V was shortened by 3 bases and J by 0 bases, with 17 bases between the two germline ends. The germline CDR1 and CDR2 sequences are SGHTA and FQGNSA. Here the CDR3 DNA reads TGTGCCAGCAGCTTGTTCAGAACGACAGACACGAACACCGGGGAGCTGTTTTTT. Protein product: CASSLFRTTDTNTGELFF.

The gene calls are TRBV28 and TRBJ1-2, with unresolved D. Trimming stripped 2 bases from V and 3 bases from J, with 7 bases between. In germline, CDR1 is MDHEN, CDR2 SYDVKM. The CDR3 consists of 13 residues. The CDR3 sequence is CASSLGGYYGYTF. The DNA for the CDR3 is TGTGCCAGCAGTTTAGGAGGGTACTATGGCTACACCTTC.

The chain has TRBV7-8 and TRBJ1-2; 7 nucleotides line up with TRBD1. Germline CDR1 is SGHVS and CDR2 is FQNEAQ. V trimming: 6 bases; J trimming: 6 bases; junction bases outside the gene matches: 10. The CDR3 length is 14 residues. This chain's CDR3 is CASSPPRQGHGYTF. The CDR3 region has the DNA TGTGCCAGCAGTCCTCCCCGACAGGGTCATGGCTACACCTTC.

The rearrangement joins TRBV7-2 to TRBJ1-2; TRBD1 agrees at 9 bases. In germline, CDR1 is SGHTA, CDR2 FQGNSA. The CDR3 runs to 15 residues. V lost 0 bases to trimming and J lost 6 bases; unmatched junction nucleotides: 5. Here the CDR3 reads CASSLASTGGDGYTF. The CDR3 coding sequence is TGTGCCAGCAGCTTAGCTTCTACAGGGGGCGATGGCTACACCTTC.

This rearrangement joins TRBV7-2 to TRBJ1-3, with D possibly TRBD1 on 6 matching bases. The CDR3 contains 14 residues. Germline V gives CDR1 SGHTA, CDR2 FQGNSA. V dropped 2 bases and J dropped 1 base, with 6 bases sitting between them. CDR3 nucleotides: TGTGCCAGCAGCTTAACAGGGTCTGGAAACACCATATATTTT. This sequence encodes CASSLTGSGNTIYF.

V is TRBV9 and J is TRBJ2-2; D is perhaps TRBD2 (6 bases). This CDR3 is built from 13 residues. V was clipped by 3 bases and J by 8 bases, with 11 bases between them. Germline CDR1 is SGDLS and CDR2 is YYNGEE. The CDR3 DNA reads as TGTGCCAGCAGCGGCCGACTAGAAGGGGAGCTGTTTTTT. This gives the protein CASSGRLEGELFF.

This chain connects TRBV6-2 or TRBV6-3 to TRBJ2-1; 11 bases match TRBD2. Germline values: CDR1 MNHEY, CDR2 SVGEGT. CDR3 length: 16 amino acids. Losses at the gene ends were 6 bases for V and 7 bases for J; bases not matched to a gene: 11. This CDR3 reads CASSTQTSGVGNEQFF. CDR3 sequence (DNA): TGTGCCAGCAGCACTCAGACTAGCGGGGTAGGGAATGAGCAGTTCTTC.

The chain employs TRBV12-5 and TRBJ2-1, with 7 nucleotides matching TRBD2. J was trimmed by 3 bases and V by 7 bases; bases with no gene match: 9. Germline loops: CDR1 LGHNT, CDR2 FRNRAP. The length of the CDR3 is 15 residues. The CDR3 DNA sequence: TGTGCTAGTGCCTCCGGGACTACCTACTACAATGAGCAGTTCTTC. This encodes CASASGTTYYNEQFF.

The chain couples TRBV3-1 (or the pseudogene TRBV3-2) to TRBJ1-2, with a possible D match to TRBD1 (5 bases). The V gene's germline CDR1 is LGHDT and CDR2 YNNKEL (reference sequence). The CDR3 extends over 14 amino acids. The germline V and J ends were trimmed by 3 bases and 5 bases, with 13 bases remaining between them. The chain's CDR3 is CASSQGGEVYGYTF. CDR3 nucleotides: TGTGCCAGCAGCCAGGGGGGGGAGGTTTATGGCTACACCTTC.

The V call is TRBV15, the J call TRBJ2-2, with a possible D match to TRBD2 (5 bases). Germline values: CDR1 LNHNV, CDR2 YYDKDF (reference sequence). This CDR3 contains 12 residues. V was cut by 5 bases and J by 7 bases, with 8 bases left in between. The CDR3 nucleotides are TGTGCCACCAGCCCCCGGGGCGGGGAGCTGTTTTTT. This codes for CATSPRGGELFF.

The gene calls are TRBV28 and TRBJ1-6; D gene uncertain. V was pared by 2 bases and J by 9 bases, with 11 bases between. This CDR3 has 14 residues. The germline V gene has CDR1 MDHEN and CDR2 SYDVKM. The CDR3 DNA follows: TGTGCCAGCAGTTTAGGGCAGGATGGTTCACCCCTCCACTTT. Amino acid sequence: CASSLGQDGSPLHF.

The genes are TRBV6-6 and TRBJ1-6; weak D call: TRBD1 (5 bases). The CDR3 sequence is 16 residues long. V lost 2 bases and J 10 bases, leaving 18 bases between the germline ends. The germline CDR1 and CDR2 sequences are MNHNY and SVGAGI (reference sequence). CDR3 nucleotide sequence: TGTGCCAGCAGTTACGCCGGGGGGGGAGGAGAATCACCCCTCCACTTT. Amino acid sequence: CASSYAGGGGESPLHF.

This rearrangement joins TRBV9 to TRBJ2-7; D uncertain. The V and J ends lost 0 bases and 2 bases respectively, with 24 bases between them. CDR3 length: 19 amino acids. Germline V gene data show CDR1 as SGDLS and CDR2 as YYNGEE. CDR3 sequence (DNA): TGTGCCAGCAGCGTAGTGCGACTGGCCCTTCGATGCCACCCCTACGAGCAGTACTTC. Amino acid sequence: CASSVVRLALRCHPYEQYF. Variable domain in full (rest from reference TRBV9 and TRBJ2-7): DSGVTQTPKHLITATGQRVTLRCSPRSGDLSVYWYQQSLDQGLQFLIQYYNGEERAKGNILERFSAQQFPDLHSELNLSSLELGDSALYFCASSVVRLALRCHPYEQYFGPGTRLTVT.

V and J are TRBV25-1 and TRBJ1-1; no reliable D call. V lost 1 base and J 4 bases, leaving 10 bases between the germline ends. This CDR3 has 14 residues. The V gene's germline CDR1 is MGHDK and CDR2 SYGVNS. For the CDR3, the DNA is TGTGCCAGCAGTGAATTTGAGGGAGGCACTGAAGCTTTCTTT. Translated, it gives CASSEFEGGTEAFF.